This T cell receptor beta chain was captured by sequencing in a study of shared T cell receptors in the human thymus. Profiled with immunoSEQ multiplex PCR; TCRdb holds only in-frame clones, not every one. The sample has approximately 580,000 clones; 75% to 80% are singletons. The V gene lost 2 bases and the J gene lost 9 bases, with 12 bases spanning the gap. The CDR3 has 13 residues. Germline V CDR1 and CDR2: SGHNT, YYREEE (reference sequence). These data were likewise used in another study, on human thymus T cells. That study adds: It was healthy Finnish infants having corrective surgery for congenital heart defects who were the donors. Apparent skewing of V and J gene usage characterized both thymic and blood repertoires.

Sequences were obtained from thymocytes. The chain uses TRBV5-4 and TRBJ2-4; D is ambiguous. This clonotype was obtained from a boy under two years old with a congenital heart defect. The CDR3 here is CASSLRRGGIQYF. The DNA for the CDR3 is TGTGCCAGCAGCTTACGACGCGGCGGCATTCAGTACTTC. Full variable domain (missing parts from reference TRBV5-4 and TRBJ2-4): ETGVTQSPTHLIKTRGQQVTLRCSSQSGHNTVSWYQQALGQGPQFIFQYYREEENGRGNFPPRFSGLQFPNYSSELNVNALELDDSALYLCASSLRRGGIQYFGAGTRLSVL.